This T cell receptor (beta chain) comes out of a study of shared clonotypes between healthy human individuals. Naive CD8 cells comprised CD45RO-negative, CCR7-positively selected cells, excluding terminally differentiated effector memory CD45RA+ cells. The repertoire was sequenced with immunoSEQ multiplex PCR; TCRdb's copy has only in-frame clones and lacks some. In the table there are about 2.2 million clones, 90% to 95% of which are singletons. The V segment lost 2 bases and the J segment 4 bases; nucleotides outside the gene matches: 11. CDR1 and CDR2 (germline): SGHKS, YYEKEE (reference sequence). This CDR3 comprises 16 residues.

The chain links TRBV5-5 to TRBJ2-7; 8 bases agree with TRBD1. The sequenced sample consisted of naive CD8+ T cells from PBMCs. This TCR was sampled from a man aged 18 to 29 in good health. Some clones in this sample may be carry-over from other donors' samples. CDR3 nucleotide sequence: TGTGCCAGCAGCTTTTCTTGGACAGGGTTGAGGTACGAGCAGTACTTC. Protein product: CASSFSWTGLRYEQYF.